One TCR beta chain is described in this entry. Its antigen remains unknown. 13 Jbeta primers and 60 Vbeta primers were used for the PCR. Repertoires were generated with immunoSEQ multiplex PCR, while TCRdb's copy carries only in-frame clones and drops some. The sample yields roughly 190,000 clones, 70% to 80% seen once. The data derive from a study of cytomegalovirus exposure and HLA in healthy donors. General study findings and limits: Using the classifier, cytomegalovirus status was reportedly diagnosed with high specificity and sensitivity. The listing of roughly 160 TCR beta chains classed them as cytomegalovirus-associated.

Germline CDR1 is WNHNN and CDR2 is SYGVQD (reference sequence). Trimming removed 2 bases from V and 5 bases from J; junction bases left unmatched: 12. This CDR3 region has 17 residues. The specimen sequenced was PBMCs. The rearrangement uses TRBV10-1 and TRBJ2-5; 9 bases are a match to TRBD2. The receptor's source is a girl aged 5 to 17 in good health and CMV-seropositive. The CDR3 DNA reads as TGCGCCAGCAGTGAGCGATCTAGCGGGGCGACCTGGGAGACCCAGTACTTC. This sequence encodes CASSERSSGATWETQYF.